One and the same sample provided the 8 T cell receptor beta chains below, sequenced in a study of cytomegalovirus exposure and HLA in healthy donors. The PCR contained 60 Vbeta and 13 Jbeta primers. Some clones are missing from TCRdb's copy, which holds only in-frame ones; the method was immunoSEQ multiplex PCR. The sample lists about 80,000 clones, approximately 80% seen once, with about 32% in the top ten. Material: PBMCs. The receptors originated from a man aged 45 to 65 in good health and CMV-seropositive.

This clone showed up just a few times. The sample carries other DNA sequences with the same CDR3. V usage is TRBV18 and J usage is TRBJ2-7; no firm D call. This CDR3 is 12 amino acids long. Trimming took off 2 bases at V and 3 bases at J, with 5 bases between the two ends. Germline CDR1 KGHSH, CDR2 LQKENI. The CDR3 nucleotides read TGTGCCAGCTCACCAGACATCTACGAGCAGTACTTC. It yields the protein CASSPDIYEQYF.

For the CDR3, the DNA is TGTGCTAGTGGTCCGGGGACAGACGAGCAGTACTTC. This translates into CASGPGTDEQYF. The V and J genes are TRBV12-5 and TRBJ2-5, with TRBD1 matching over 7 bases. The better agreement between TRBJ2-7 and the DNA end casts doubt on the J call. Germline V gene data show CDR1 as LGHNT and CDR2 as FRNRAP. This CDR3 has 12 amino acids.

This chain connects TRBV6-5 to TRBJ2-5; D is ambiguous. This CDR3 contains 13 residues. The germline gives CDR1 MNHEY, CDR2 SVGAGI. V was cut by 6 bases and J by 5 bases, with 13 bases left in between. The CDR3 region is CASRPTIAETQYF. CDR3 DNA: TGTGCCAGCAGGCCAACAATTGCCGAGACCCAGTACTTC.

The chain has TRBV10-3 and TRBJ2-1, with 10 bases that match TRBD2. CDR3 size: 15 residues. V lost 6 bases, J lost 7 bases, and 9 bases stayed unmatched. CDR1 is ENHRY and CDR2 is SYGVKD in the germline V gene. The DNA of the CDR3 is TGTGCCATCAGGAGAGGGCTAGCGGGAGCGAATGAGCAGTTCTTC. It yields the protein CAIRRGLAGANEQFF.

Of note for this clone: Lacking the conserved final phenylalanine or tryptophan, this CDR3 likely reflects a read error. CDR3 amino acids: CSASLDYEQYC. CDR3 nucleotides: TGCAGTGCTAGTCTCGACTACGAGCAGTACTGC. The V and J genes are TRBV20-1 and TRBJ2-7; no reliable D call. V was trimmed by 3 bases and J by 3 bases, leaving 6 bases between them. Germline loops: CDR1 DFQATT, CDR2 SNEGSKA (reference sequence). CDR3 length: 11 amino acids.

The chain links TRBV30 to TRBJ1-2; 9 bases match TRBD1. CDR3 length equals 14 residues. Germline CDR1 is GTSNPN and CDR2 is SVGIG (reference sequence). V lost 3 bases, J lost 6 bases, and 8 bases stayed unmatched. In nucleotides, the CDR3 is TGTGCCTGGAGAAGCAGGGACAGGGCTAATGGCTACACCTTC. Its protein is CAWRSRDRANGYTF. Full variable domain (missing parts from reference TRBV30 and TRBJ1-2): SQTIHQWPATLVQPVGSPLSLECTVEGTSNPNLYWYRQAAGRGLQLLFYSVGIGQISSEVPQNLSASRPQDRQFILSSKKLLLSDSGFYLCAWRSRDRANGYTFGSGTRLTVV.

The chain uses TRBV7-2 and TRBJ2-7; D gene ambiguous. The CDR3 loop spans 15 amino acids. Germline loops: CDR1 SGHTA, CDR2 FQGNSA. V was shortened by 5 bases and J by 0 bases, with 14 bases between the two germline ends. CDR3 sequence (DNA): TGTGCCAGCAGCCCCCGCGTTCTGAGCTCCTACGAGCAGTACTTC. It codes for CASSPRVLSSYEQYF.

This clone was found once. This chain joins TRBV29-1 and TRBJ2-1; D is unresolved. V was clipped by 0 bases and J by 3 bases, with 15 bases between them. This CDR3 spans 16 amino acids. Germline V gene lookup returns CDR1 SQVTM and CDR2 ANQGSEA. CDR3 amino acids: CSVEDQSGGVYNEQFF. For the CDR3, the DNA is TGCAGCGTTGAAGATCAGTCTGGCGGTGTCTACAATGAGCAGTTCTTC.